Listed below are T cell receptor beta chains from one sample, sequenced in a study of molecular identifiers for immune sequencing clone quantification. TCRdb recomputed calls from the PCR reads with MiXCR, one row per CDR3 protein. The profile shows around 460,000 distinct CDR3 sequences, about 21% of them singletons. Material for sequencing was naive CD8+ T cells from blood, with Jurkat cell RNA spiked in. The receptors were sampled from a human donor in good health. Some libraries in this study had Jurkat cell RNA spiked in. Both conserved end residues are part of each CDR3. A D gene is named only where the DNA matches it firmly. Only part of the rows carry a size: once, few, many, or a class if the clone is expanded.

CDR3nt,CDR3aa,abundance,v_gene,j_gene,d_gene
TGTGCCAGCAGTTACCGTGGACTAGCGGTCCAAGAGACCCAGTACTTC,CASSYRGLAVQETQYF,many,TRBV6-2/TRBV6-3,TRBJ2-5,TRBD2
TGTGCCAGCAGGGACAGGGCCAGCAATCAGCCCCAGCATTTT,CASRDRASNQPQHF,many,TRBV28,TRBJ1-5,TRBD1
TGTGCCAGCAGCGTAGAAGGTAGCGGGCTCAGCACAGATACGCAGTATTTT,CASSVEGSGLSTDTQYF,.,TRBV9,TRBJ2-3,TRBD2
TGTGCCAGCAGTTTGGGACACCTGGACTACGAGCAGTACTTC,CASSLGHLDYEQYF,few,TRBV28,TRBJ2-7,.
TGTGCCAGCAGCGTAGGACAGTACCGAGGGACCCAGTACTTC,CASSVGQYRGTQYF,.,TRBV9,TRBJ2-5,.
TGCAGTGCTAGAGTTGGCAGGGTGGACGAGCAGTACTTC,CSARVGRVDEQYF,many,TRBV20-1,TRBJ2-7,.
TGTGCCAGCAGTTCTTATTACTACGAGCAGTACTTC,CASSSYYYEQYF,few,TRBV12-3/TRBV12-4,TRBJ2-7,.
TGTGCCAGCACCGACACTCTCCAAGAGACCCAGTACTTC,CASTDTLQETQYF,many,TRBV28,TRBJ2-5,.
TGTGCCAGCAGTTTAAATCAGGGGCGGCCCCACTACGAGCAGTACTTC,CASSLNQGRPHYEQYF,.,TRBV28,TRBJ2-7,.
TGTGCCAGCAGTGAACTGGCGGGGGCCAACTACGAGCAGTACTTC,CASSELAGANYEQYF,.,TRBV6-1,TRBJ2-7,.
TGTGCCAGCAACTCGGACGGACCCATGATATATTTT,CASNSDGPMIYF,few,TRBV9,TRBJ1-3,.
TGTGCCAGCAGCGAGGTAGGGTCGGCTAATGAAAAACTGTTTTTT,CASSEVGSANEKLFF,.,TRBV9,TRBJ1-4,.
TGTGCCAGCAGTTACTACGGGAGCTCCACAGATACGCAGTATTTT,CASSYYGSSTDTQYF,many,TRBV6-6,TRBJ2-3,.
TGCAGTGCTAGAGATCTGGAGGCCTCCTACGAGCAGTACTTC,CSARDLEASYEQYF,.,TRBV20-1,TRBJ2-7,.
TGTGCCTGGAGTGTACCCCTCCCGGGGGCCACCGCGGATGGGCAGTTCTTC,CAWSVPLPGATADGQFF,.,TRBV30,TRBJ2-1,.
TGCAGTGCTAGAGGGAACAGGGTGGATGGCAATCAGCCCCAGCATTTT,CSARGNRVDGNQPQHF,.,TRBV20-1,TRBJ1-5,.
TGTGCCAGCAGCCTCGAGGGTAGCGGGGCCTACGAGCAGTACTTC,CASSLEGSGAYEQYF,.,TRBV7-6,TRBJ2-7,TRBD2
TGTGCCACCAGTGATAGAGCGCTGCCGTACAATGAGCAGTTCTTC,CATSDRALPYNEQFF,few,TRBV24-1,TRBJ2-1,.
TGCGCCAGCAGCCAAGAGACCATGTTGGGGACAGGGGCCTACGAGCAGTACTTC,CASSQETMLGTGAYEQYF,few,TRBV4-3,TRBJ2-7,TRBD1
TGTGCCAGCAGCTTGGGACCCAAGAACACTGAAGCTTTCTTT,CASSLGPKNTEAFF,.,TRBV5-5,TRBJ1-1,.
TGCGCCAGCAGTGAGTATAACGAGCCTCGTACCTTCTACGAGCAGTACTTC,CASSEYNEPRTFYEQYF,.,TRBV10-2,TRBJ2-7,.
TGTGCCAGTAGTATGGGGACAGGCGGCAATCAGCCCCAGCATTTT,CASSMGTGGNQPQHF,.,TRBV19,TRBJ1-5,TRBD1
TGCGCCAGCAGCCAGGTATACTCCCCAAGATACGAGCAGTACTTC,CASSQVYSPRYEQYF,.,TRBV4-1,TRBJ2-7,.